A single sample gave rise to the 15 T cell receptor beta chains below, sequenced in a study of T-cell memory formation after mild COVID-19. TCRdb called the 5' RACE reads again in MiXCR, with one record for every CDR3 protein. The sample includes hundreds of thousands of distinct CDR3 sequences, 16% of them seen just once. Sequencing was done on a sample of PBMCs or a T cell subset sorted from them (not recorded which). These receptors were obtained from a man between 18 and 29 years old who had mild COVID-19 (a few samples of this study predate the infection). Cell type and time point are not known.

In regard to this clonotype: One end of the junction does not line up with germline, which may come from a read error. As DNA, the CDR3 is TGTGCTAGCAGCGTAGGACGGGGGCTCCAAGAGACCCAGTACTTC. It translates to CASSVGRGLQETQYF. The J gene is TRBJ2-5, the V gene TRBV7-7, with D perhaps matching TRBD1 or TRBD2 (6 bases each). The CDR3 covers 15 residues. The V gene's germline CDR1 is SSHAT and CDR2 FNYEAQ (reference sequence). The full variable domain, rest sourced from reference TRBV7-7 and TRBJ2-5, is GAGVSQSPRYKVTKRGQDVTLRCDPISSHATLYWYQQALGQGPEFLTYFNYEAQPDKSGLPSDRFSAERPEGSISTLTIQRTEQRDSAMYRCASSVGRGLQETQYFGPGTRLLVL.

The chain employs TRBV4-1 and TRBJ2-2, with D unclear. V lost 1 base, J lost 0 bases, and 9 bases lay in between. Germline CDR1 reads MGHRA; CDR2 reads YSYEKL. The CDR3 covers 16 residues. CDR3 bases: TGCGCCAGCAGCCAAGGGGCCCGAACGAACACCGGGGAGCTGTTTTTT. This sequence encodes CASSQGARTNTGELFF.

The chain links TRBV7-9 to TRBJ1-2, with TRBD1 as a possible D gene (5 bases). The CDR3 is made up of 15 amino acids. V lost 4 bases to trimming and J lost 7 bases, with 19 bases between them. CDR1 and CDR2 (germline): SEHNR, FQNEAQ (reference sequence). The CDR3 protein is CASSSDPQGASGYTF. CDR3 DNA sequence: TGTGCCAGCAGCTCGGATCCCCAGGGAGCGAGTGGCTACACCTTC.

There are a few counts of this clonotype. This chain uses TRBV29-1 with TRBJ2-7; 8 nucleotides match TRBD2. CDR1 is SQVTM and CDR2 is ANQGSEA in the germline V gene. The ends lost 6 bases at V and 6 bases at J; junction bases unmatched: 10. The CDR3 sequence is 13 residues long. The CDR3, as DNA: TGCAGCGTAGGGACTAGGTCCGGCTCCGAGCAGTACTTC. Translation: CSVGTRSGSEQYF.

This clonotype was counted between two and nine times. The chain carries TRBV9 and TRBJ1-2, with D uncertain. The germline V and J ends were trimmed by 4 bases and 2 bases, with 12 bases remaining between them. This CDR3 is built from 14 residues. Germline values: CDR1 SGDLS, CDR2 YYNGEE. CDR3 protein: CASSPGDGNYGYTF. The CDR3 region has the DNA TGTGCCAGCAGCCCTGGAGACGGCAACTATGGCTACACCTTC. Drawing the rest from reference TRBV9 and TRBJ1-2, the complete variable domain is DSGVTQTPKHLITATGQRVTLRCSPRSGDLSVYWYQQSLDQGLQFLIQYYNGEERAKGNILERFSAQQFPDLHSELNLSSLELGDSALYFCASSPGDGNYGYTFGSGTRLTVV.

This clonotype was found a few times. CDR3 nucleotides: TGCAGTGCTAGAGATGGACGTGGGGATACCCAGTACTTC. This codes for CSARDGRGDTQYF. V usage is TRBV20-1 and J usage is TRBJ2-5, with D hard to call. V lost 0 bases to trimming and J lost 8 bases, with 13 bases between them. Germline assignment: CDR1 DFQATT and CDR2 SNEGSKA (reference sequence). The CDR3 consists of 13 residues.

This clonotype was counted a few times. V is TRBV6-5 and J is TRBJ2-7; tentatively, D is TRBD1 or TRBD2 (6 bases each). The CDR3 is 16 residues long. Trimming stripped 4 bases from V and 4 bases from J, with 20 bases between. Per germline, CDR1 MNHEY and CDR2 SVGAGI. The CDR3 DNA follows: TGTGCCAGCAGTTCTAGGGGGAGCGGGCTTCAGTACGAGCAGTACTTC. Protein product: CASSSRGSGLQYEQYF.

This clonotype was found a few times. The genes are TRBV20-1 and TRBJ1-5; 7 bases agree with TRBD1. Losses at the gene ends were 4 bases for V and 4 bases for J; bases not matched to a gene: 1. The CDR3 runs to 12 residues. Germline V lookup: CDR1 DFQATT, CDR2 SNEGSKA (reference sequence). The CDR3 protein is CSATTGNQPQHF. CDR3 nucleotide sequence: TGCAGTGCTACGACAGGGAATCAGCCCCAGCATTTT.

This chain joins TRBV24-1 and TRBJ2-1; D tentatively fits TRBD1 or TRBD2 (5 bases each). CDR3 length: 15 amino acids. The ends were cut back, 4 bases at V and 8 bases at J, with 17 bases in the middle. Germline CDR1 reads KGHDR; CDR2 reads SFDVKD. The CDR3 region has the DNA TGTGCCACCAGTGACACCGATTACAGGCGGGATGAGCAGTTCTTC. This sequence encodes CATSDTDYRRDEQFF.

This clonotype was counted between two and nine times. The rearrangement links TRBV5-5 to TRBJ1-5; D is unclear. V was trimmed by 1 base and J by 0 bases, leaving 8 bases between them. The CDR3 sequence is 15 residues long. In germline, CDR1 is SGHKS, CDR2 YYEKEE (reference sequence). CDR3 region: CASSLRQNSNQPQHF. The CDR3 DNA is TGTGCCAGCAGCTTGCGGCAGAATAGCAATCAGCCCCAGCATTTT.

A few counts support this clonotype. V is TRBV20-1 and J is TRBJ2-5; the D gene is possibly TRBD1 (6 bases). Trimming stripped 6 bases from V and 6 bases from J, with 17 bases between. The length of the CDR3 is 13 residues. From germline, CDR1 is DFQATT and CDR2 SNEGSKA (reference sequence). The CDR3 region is CSALVRGKKTQYF. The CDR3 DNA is TGCAGTGCCTTAGTTAGGGGGAAAAAGACCCAGTACTTC.

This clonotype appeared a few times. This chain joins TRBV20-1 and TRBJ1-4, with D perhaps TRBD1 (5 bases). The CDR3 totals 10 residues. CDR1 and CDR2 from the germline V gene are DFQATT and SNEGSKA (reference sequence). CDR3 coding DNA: TGCAGCGTTCTCCGGGACCCACTGTTTTTT. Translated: CSVLRDPLFF.

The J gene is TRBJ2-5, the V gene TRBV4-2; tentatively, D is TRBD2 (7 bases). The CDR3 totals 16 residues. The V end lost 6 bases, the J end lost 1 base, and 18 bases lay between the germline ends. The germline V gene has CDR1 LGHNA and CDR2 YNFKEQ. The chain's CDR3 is CASRNRGGAFQETQYF. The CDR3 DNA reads TGTGCCAGCAGAAATCGAGGGGGGGCCTTCCAAGAGACCCAGTACTTC.

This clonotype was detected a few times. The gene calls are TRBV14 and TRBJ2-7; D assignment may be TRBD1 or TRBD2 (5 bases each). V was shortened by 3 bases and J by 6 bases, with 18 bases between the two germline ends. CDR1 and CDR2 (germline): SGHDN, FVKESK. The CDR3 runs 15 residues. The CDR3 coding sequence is TGTGCCAGCAGCCATGGAAGTCGGGGCTCGGGCGAGCAGTACTTC. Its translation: CASSHGSRGSGEQYF.

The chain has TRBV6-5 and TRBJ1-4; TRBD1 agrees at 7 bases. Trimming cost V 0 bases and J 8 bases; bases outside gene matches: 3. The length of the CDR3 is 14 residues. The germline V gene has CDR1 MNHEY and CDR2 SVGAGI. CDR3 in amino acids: CASSYSTGREKLFF. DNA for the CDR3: TGTGCCAGCAGTTACTCGACAGGGAGAGAAAAACTGTTTTTT.